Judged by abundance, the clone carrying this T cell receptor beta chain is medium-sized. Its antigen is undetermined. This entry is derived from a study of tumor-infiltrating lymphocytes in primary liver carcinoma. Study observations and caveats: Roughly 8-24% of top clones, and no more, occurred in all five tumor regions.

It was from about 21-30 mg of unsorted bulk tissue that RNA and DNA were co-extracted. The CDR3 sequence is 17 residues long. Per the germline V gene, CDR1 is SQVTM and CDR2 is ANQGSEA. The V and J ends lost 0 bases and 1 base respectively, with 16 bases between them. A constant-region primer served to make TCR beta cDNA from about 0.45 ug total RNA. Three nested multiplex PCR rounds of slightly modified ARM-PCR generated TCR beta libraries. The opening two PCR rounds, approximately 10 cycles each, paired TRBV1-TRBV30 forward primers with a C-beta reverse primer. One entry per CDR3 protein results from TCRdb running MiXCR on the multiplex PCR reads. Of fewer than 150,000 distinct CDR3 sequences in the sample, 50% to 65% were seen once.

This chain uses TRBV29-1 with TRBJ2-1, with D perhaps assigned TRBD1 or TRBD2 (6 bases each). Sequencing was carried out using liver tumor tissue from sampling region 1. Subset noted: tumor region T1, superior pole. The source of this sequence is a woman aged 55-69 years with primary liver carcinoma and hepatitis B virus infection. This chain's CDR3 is CSVEELGGGGSYNEQFF. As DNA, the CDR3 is TGCAGCGTTGAAGAGCTTGGCGGAGGGGGGTCCTACAATGAGCAGTTCTTC.